Each of the 30 T cell receptor beta chains below was sequenced from the same sample in a study of cytomegalovirus exposure and HLA in healthy donors (dated by TCRdb to 2016 to 2017). The receptor library was made with the immunoSEQ multiplex PCR assay. Here the immuneACCESS table is served through TCRdb, limited to in-frame sequences with V and J called. Missing clones are a known gap in these copies; in checked studies unresolved V genes cover under half, and the rest lacks a known reason. Within this sample are around 63,000 clones, with roughly nine tenths of them counted one time only. 1% to 1.5% of the sample is in the top ten clones. Sequences were obtained from PBMCs. These receptors were taken from a young woman in good health and CMV-seronegative.

V is TRBV6-1 and J is TRBJ2-6, with 7 bases fitting TRBD1. This CDR3 is built from 14 residues. Trimming at V came to 8 bases and at J to 4 bases, leaving 5 bases not matched to a gene. Germline lookup yields CDR1 MNHNS and CDR2 SASEGT. The chain's CDR3 is CASATGQGANVLTF. DNA for the CDR3: TGTGCCAGCGCGACAGGGCAGGGGGCCAACGTCCTGACTTTC.

The V and J genes are TRBV28 and TRBJ2-1, with 8 bases lining up with TRBD2. In germline, CDR1 is MDHEN, CDR2 SYDVKM. CDR3 length: 16 residues. V shed 5 bases and J 5 bases; nucleotides not matched to a gene: 11. CDR3 DNA: TGTGCCAGCAGTGTTACTAAGCGGGGGTTTAACAATGAGCAGTTCTTC. Amino acid sequence: CASSVTKRGFNNEQFF.

This clone was seen just once. The CDR3 DNA sequence: TGTGCCAGCAGCCTCGACAGGGATGGGCGAACTGAAGCTTTCTTT. It specifies CASSLDRDGRTEAFF. The chain has TRBV5-8 and TRBJ1-1, with 7 bases fitting TRBD1. The CDR3 totals 15 residues. CDR1 and CDR2 (germline): SGHTS, YDEGEE. Losses at the gene ends were 4 bases for V and 5 bases for J; bases not matched to a gene: 11.

Only one count was recorded for this clone. The chain joins TRBV6-1 to TRBJ1-3; D unresolved. This CDR3 has 14 residues. CDR1 MNHNS and CDR2 SASEGT come from the germline V gene. V was shortened by 1 base and J by 0 bases, with 4 bases between the two germline ends. The CDR3 nucleotides read TGTGCCAGCAGTGAAGGGCCCTCTGGAAACACCATATATTTT. The encoded protein is CASSEGPSGNTIYF.

The chain carries TRBV9 and TRBJ2-2, with 10 bases fitting TRBD2. The CDR3 consists of 16 residues. CDR1 SGDLS and CDR2 YYNGEE come from the germline V gene. With V trimmed by 2 bases and J by 5 bases, 6 bases remained unmatched. The CDR3 DNA is TGTGCCAGCAGCGTTAGCGGGGGGCCGGGAACCGGGGAGCTGTTTTTT. Its translation: CASSVSGGPGTGELFF.

As DNA, the CDR3 is TGCGCCAGCAGCTTTGGTTTCGGAGTATCTGGGGCCAACGTCCTGACTTTC. It yields the protein CASSFGFGVSGANVLTF. V gene TRBV5-1 combines with J gene TRBJ2-6; D remains ambiguous. Germline-derived CDR1 and CDR2 are SGHRS and YFSETQ. The CDR3 covers 17 residues. V was cut by 2 bases and J by 1 base, with 13 bases left in between.

The chain employs TRBV28 and TRBJ1-4; D remains ambiguous. CDR1 and CDR2 from the germline V gene are MDHEN and SYDVKM. The CDR3 length is 11 residues. V was trimmed by 6 bases and J by 5 bases, leaving 4 bases between them. The DNA for the CDR3 is TGTGCCAGCAGGAGGAATGAAAAACTGTTTTTT. This codes for CASRRNEKLFF.

The chain employs TRBV4-1 and TRBJ2-5; the D gene is possibly TRBD2 (7 bases). Germline CDR1 and CDR2: MGHRA and YSYEKL. The CDR3 runs 15 residues. The V end lost 4 bases, the J end lost 5 bases, and 17 bases lay between the germline ends. The CDR3 nucleotides read TGCGCCAGCAGCCCTCGTGAGGGGGGGCTGGAGACCCAGTACTTC. Encoded protein: CASSPREGGLETQYF.

V usage is TRBV7-9 and J usage is TRBJ2-5; 7 bases are a match to TRBD2. Germline V CDR1 and CDR2: SEHNR, FQNEAQ (reference sequence). The CDR3 has 16 amino acids. Trimming at V came to 5 bases and at J to 4 bases, leaving 13 bases not matched to a gene. The CDR3 here is CASSPGRTIVGETQYF. Written as DNA, the CDR3 is TGTGCCAGCAGCCCCGGGAGGACAATAGTGGGAGAGACCCAGTACTTC. Complete variable domain (other parts from reference TRBV7-9 and TRBJ2-5): DTGVSQNPRHKITKRGQNVTFRCDPISEHNRLYWYRQTLGQGPEFLTYFQNEAQLEKSRLLSDRFSAERPKGSFSTLEIQRTEQGDSAMYLCASSPGRTIVGETQYFGPGTRLLVL.

The CDR3 DNA follows: TGTGCCAGCAGCCGGACAAGGGAGGACACTGAAGCTTTCTTT. It specifies CASSRTREDTEAFF. The chain combines TRBV11-3 with TRBJ1-1, with TRBD1 as a possible D gene (5 bases). The germline V gene encodes CDR1 SGHNT and CDR2 YENEEA. V lost 5 bases and J lost 3, with 13 bases in between. This CDR3 region has 14 residues.

The chain has TRBV27 and TRBJ2-5; 7 bases align to TRBD1. Trimming cost V 6 bases and J 5 bases; bases outside gene matches: 9. Germline CDR1 and CDR2: MNHEY and SMNVEV (reference sequence). This CDR3 is 14 amino acids long. The DNA for the CDR3 is TGTGCCAGCAGCACCTACAGGGGAAAGGAGACCCAGTACTTC. It translates to CASSTYRGKETQYF.

This clone occurred a few times. The V call is TRBV19, the J call TRBJ2-1; 8 bases are shared with TRBD2. CDR1 and CDR2 (germline): LNHDA, SQIVND (reference sequence). The trim removed 3 bases at V and 3 bases at J, leaving 1 base unmatched. The CDR3 extends over 14 amino acids. CDR3 region: CASSISGIYNEQFF. CDR3 sequence (DNA): TGTGCCAGTAGTATTAGCGGGATCTACAATGAGCAGTTCTTC.

This clone has more than one count but fewer than ten. The chain recombines TRBV5-1 with TRBJ2-7; D might be TRBD1 (6 bases). This CDR3 spans 14 amino acids. Germline lookup yields CDR1 SGHRS and CDR2 YFSETQ. Trimming shortened V by 0 bases and J by 0 bases, and 7 bases separated the two germline ends. CDR3 in DNA: TGCGCCAGCAGCTTGGACAGGGCCTCCTACGAGCAGTACTTC. It specifies CASSLDRASYEQYF.

In this sample, this clone turned up once. The rearrangement links TRBV2 to TRBJ2-3; a weak D match, TRBD1 (6 bases). The length of the CDR3 is 12 residues. Germline V gene data show CDR1 as SNHLY and CDR2 as FYNNEI. V lost 6 bases to trimming and J lost 6 bases, with 10 bases between them. CDR3 amino acids: CASRGAKDTQYF. In nucleotides, the CDR3 is TGTGCCAGCAGGGGGGCTAAGGATACGCAGTATTTT.

V gene TRBV7-2 combines with J gene TRBJ2-7; 11 bases are a match to TRBD2. J gave up 6 bases and V 1 base, and 2 bases lay outside the gene matches. The V gene's germline CDR1 is SGHTA and CDR2 FQGNSA. The length of the CDR3 is 14 residues. The CDR3 region is CASSLGLAGGEQYF. The CDR3 DNA reads TGTGCCAGCAGCTTAGGGCTAGCGGGAGGCGAGCAGTACTTC.

V and J are TRBV30 and TRBJ1-5; TRBD1 is a possible D gene (5 bases). The CDR3 loop spans 11 amino acids. V was pared by 2 bases and J by 8 bases, with 7 bases between. In germline, CDR1 is GTSNPN, CDR2 SVGIG (reference sequence). The CDR3 sequence: CAWSQGEPQHF. The CDR3 DNA sequence: TGTGCCTGGAGTCAGGGTGAGCCCCAGCATTTT.

The chain joins TRBV28 to TRBJ2-7; the match to TRBD1 covers 9 bases. With 8 bases clipped from V and 4 bases from J, the junction kept 18 bases outside the gene matches. The CDR3 is 17 residues long. CDR1 is MDHEN, CDR2 SYDVKM, per germline. In nucleotides, the CDR3 is TGTGCCAGCTCTCCCTTCATAATACAGGGGGCTCTTTACGAGCAGTACTTC. Protein product: CASSPFIIQGALYEQYF.

This clone was observed a few times. V is TRBV30 and J is TRBJ1-2; 7 nucleotides match TRBD1. Germline CDR1 GTSNPN, CDR2 SVGIG (reference sequence). V was pared by 3 bases and J by 8 bases, with 6 bases of the junction left unmatched. The CDR3 totals 12 residues. CDR3 nucleotides: TGTGCCTGGAGCGGGGGACAGCTGGGCTACACCTTC. Its protein product is CAWSGGQLGYTF.

The chain carries TRBV7-8 and TRBJ2-7, with TRBD1 identical over 8 bases. The V and J ends lost 5 bases and 5 bases, in that order; junction bases with no gene match: 8. The CDR3 sequence is 14 residues long. Germline values: CDR1 SGHVS, CDR2 FQNEAQ. CDR3 region: CASSDGQGSNEQYF. Here the CDR3 DNA reads TGTGCCAGCAGCGATGGACAGGGTTCCAACGAGCAGTACTTC.

The chain links TRBV19 to TRBJ1-2, with unresolved D. The CDR3 covers 17 residues. Trimming left V 8 bases short and J 0 bases short, with 22 bases between. Germline lookup yields CDR1 LNHDA and CDR2 SQIVND (reference sequence). This CDR3 reads CASSRLNVGIANYGYTF. The DNA of the CDR3 is TGTGCCAGTTCGCGGTTAAACGTCGGAATAGCTAACTATGGCTACACCTTC.

The chain couples TRBV6-5 to TRBJ1-6; D remains unclear. The V end was cut by 8 bases, the J end by 0 bases, with 11 bases between. The CDR3 sequence is 15 residues long. Germline V gene data show CDR1 as MNHEY and CDR2 as SVGAGI. CDR3 loop: CASLLESSYNSPLHF. The CDR3 DNA sequence: TGTGCCAGCCTCCTCGAGAGCTCCTATAATTCACCCCTCCACTTT.

This chain uses TRBV28 with TRBJ2-3, with 9 bases fitting TRBD1. The trim removed 6 bases at V and 6 bases at J, leaving 16 bases unmatched. CDR1 is MDHEN, CDR2 SYDVKM, per germline. CDR3 length: 17 residues. The CDR3 region is CASSKNRYDRGSDTQYF. CDR3 DNA sequence: TGTGCCAGCAGCAAAAACCGCTACGACAGGGGGTCTGATACGCAGTATTTT. Based on the CDR3 plus reference TRBV28 and TRBJ2-3, the full variable domain is DVKVTQSSRYLVKRTGEKVFLECVQDMDHENMFWYRQDPGLGLRLIYFSYDVKMKEKGDIPEGYSVSREKKERFSLILESASTNQTSMYLCASSKNRYDRGSDTQYFGPGTRLTVL.

J is TRBJ2-7 and V is TRBV2; 7 bases agree with TRBD2. V lost 3 bases to trimming and J lost 2 bases; unmatched junction nucleotides: 7. This CDR3 is 15 amino acids long. Germline assignment: CDR1 SNHLY and CDR2 FYNNEI. Here the CDR3 reads CASSEALAVTYEQYF. Here the CDR3 DNA reads TGTGCCAGCAGTGAGGCGCTAGCGGTGACCTACGAGCAGTACTTC.

Points on this clone: As the CDR3 is not closed by the conserved phenylalanine or tryptophan, this likely results from a read error. The J gene is TRBJ2-7, the V gene TRBV5-6, with D possibly matching TRBD2 (6 bases). The CDR3 has 13 amino acids. The V gene lost 4 bases and the J gene lost 3 bases, with 11 bases spanning the gap. Germline CDR1 and CDR2: SGHDT and YYEEEE. The CDR3 coding sequence is TGTGCCAGCAGCCCGGGAGATATCTACGAGCAGTACCTC. The encoded protein is CASSPGDIYEQYL.

There are a few counts of this clone. This chain connects TRBV5-1 to TRBJ1-6, with D tentatively TRBD1 (5 bases). CDR1 and CDR2 from the germline V gene are SGHRS and YFSETQ. This CDR3 contains 15 residues. V dropped 0 bases and J dropped 8 bases, with 12 bases sitting between them. CDR3 residues: CASSLAGREDSPLHF. The CDR3 DNA reads as TGCGCCAGCAGCTTGGCCGGCAGGGAGGATTCACCCCTCCACTTT.

The V call is TRBV6-4, the J call TRBJ2-7, with D perhaps matching TRBD2 (5 bases). This CDR3 comprises 16 residues. Deletions cut 0 bases from V and 5 bases from J, with 17 bases between. CDR1 and CDR2 from the germline V gene are MRHNA and SNTAGT. The CDR3 reads CASSDSFRGTRNEQYF. The CDR3 nucleotides read TGTGCCAGCAGTGACTCGTTCCGGGGTACTCGGAACGAGCAGTACTTC.

The chain employs TRBV28 and TRBJ2-7; a weak D match, TRBD1 (6 bases). This CDR3 region has 16 residues. Looked up from germline, CDR1 is MDHEN and CDR2 is SYDVKM. Deletions cut 3 bases from V and 3 bases from J, with 18 bases between. The CDR3 is CASSFSRPRGGYEQYF. In nucleotides, the CDR3 is TGTGCCAGCAGTTTTTCTCGGCCCCGAGGGGGCTACGAGCAGTACTTC. Full variable domain (remainder filled in from reference TRBV28 and TRBJ2-7): DVKVTQSSRYLVKRTGEKVFLECVQDMDHENMFWYRQDPGLGLRLIYFSYDVKMKEKGDIPEGYSVSREKKERFSLILESASTNQTSMYLCASSFSRPRGGYEQYFGPGTRLTVT.

The V and J genes are TRBV11-3 and TRBJ2-1; TRBD2 aligns across 10 bases. Looked up from germline, CDR1 is SGHNT and CDR2 is YENEEA. Germline trimming cut 2 bases from V and 8 bases from J; bases unmatched to any gene: 3. The CDR3 runs to 14 residues. CDR3 bases: TGTGCCAGCAGCTTAAGCGGGGGGGCCCATGAGCAGTTCTTC. Translation: CASSLSGGAHEQFF.

A few counts support this clone. As DNA, the CDR3 is TGTGCCAGCAGTGACTTAGGGGGCAGGGGGAACTATGGCTACACCTTC. Translated: CASSDLGGRGNYGYTF. The chain links TRBV6-1 to TRBJ1-2; 7 bases line up with TRBD1. The V gene's germline CDR1 is MNHNS and CDR2 SASEGT. With V trimmed by 3 bases and J by 2 bases, 9 bases remained unmatched. The CDR3 extends over 16 amino acids.

The rearrangement joins TRBV6-5 to TRBJ1-1, with D tentatively TRBD1 (5 bases). Per germline, CDR1 MNHEY and CDR2 SVGAGI. V gave up 6 bases and J gave up 3 bases, with 11 bases separating them. This CDR3 is 13 amino acids long. This CDR3 is CASRSGLDTEAFF. The CDR3 bases are TGTGCCAGCAGGTCAGGGTTGGACACTGAAGCTTTCTTT.